One sample yielded the 14 T cell receptor beta chains listed below, sequenced in a study of T cell repertoires in cytomegalovirus infection. TCRdb re-derived calls from the reads in MiXCR, one entry per CDR3 protein. The table records about 250,000 distinct CDR3 sequences, approximately 7% of them present only once. The specimen was PBMCs. The receptors shown here come from a human donor in good health (CMV status not recorded). Some clones in this sample may be carry-over from other donors' samples.

The chain uses TRBV9 and TRBJ2-1; a possible D gene is TRBD2 (6 bases). The germline V gene encodes CDR1 SGDLS and CDR2 YYNGEE. Trimming removed 2 bases at V and 5 bases at J, with 20 bases between. This CDR3 is 17 amino acids long. DNA for the CDR3: TGTGCCAGCAGCGTTGGGACTGACCTCACTGGGCACAATGAGCAGTTCTTC. Protein sequence: CASSVGTDLTGHNEQFF.

Ten or more counts support this clonotype. The rearrangement joins TRBV30 to TRBJ2-1; 7 bases align to TRBD2. Per germline, CDR1 GTSNPN and CDR2 SVGIG (reference sequence). The J segment lost 4 bases and the V segment lost 4 bases, leaving 10 bases of the junction unmatched. The CDR3 loop spans 15 amino acids. CDR3 in DNA: TGTGCCTGGACTAGGAGAGGCGGGGGTTACAATGAGCAGTTCTTC. It yields the protein CAWTRRGGGYNEQFF. Together with reference TRBV30 and TRBJ2-1, the CDR3 gives the full variable domain: SQTIHQWPATLVQPVGSPLSLECTVEGTSNPNLYWYRQAAGRGLQLLFYSVGIGQISSEVPQNLSASRPQDRQFILSSKKLLLSDSGFYLCAWTRRGGGYNEQFFGPGTRLTVL.

At least ten counts were recorded for this clonotype. The J gene is TRBJ2-5, the V gene TRBV11-2; the D gene is possibly TRBD1 (6 bases). V was pared by 1 base and J by 4 bases, with 13 bases between. This CDR3 spans 15 amino acids. Per germline, CDR1 SGHAT and CDR2 FQNNGV. CDR3 in DNA: TGTGCCAGCAGCTTAGCAACAGGGAGAGGAGAGACCCAGTACTTC. This translates into CASSLATGRGETQYF. Based on the CDR3 plus reference TRBV11-2 and TRBJ2-5, the full variable domain is EAGVAQSPRYKIIEKRQSVAFWCNPISGHATLYWYQQILGQGPKLLIQFQNNGVVDDSQLPKDRFSAERLKGVDSTLKIQPAKLEDSAVYLCASSLATGRGETQYFGPGTRLLVL.

This clonotype was detected ten times or more. The chain links TRBV29-1 to TRBJ2-5, with D possibly TRBD1 on 5 matching bases. Trimming took 7 bases from V and 5 from J, leaving 14 bases between them. The CDR3 consists of 12 residues. Looked up from germline, CDR1 is SQVTM and CDR2 is ANQGSEA. As DNA, the CDR3 is TGCAGCGGCAGGGTTTCCCCGGAGACCCAGTACTTC. The encoded protein is CSGRVSPETQYF.

This clonotype was counted many times. V and J are TRBV2 and TRBJ2-2, with unresolved D. From germline, CDR1 is SNHLY and CDR2 FYNNEI. The CDR3 has 14 residues. Trimming removed 7 bases from V and 0 bases from J, with 9 bases in between. CDR3 in DNA: TGTGCCAGCACCGTATCATCGAACACCGGGGAGCTGTTTTTT. Translation gives CASTVSSNTGELFF.

This clonotype was detected only a few times. The rearrangement uses TRBV6-6 and TRBJ2-3; 9 positions agree with TRBD2. Trimming removed 2 bases from V and 2 bases from J; junction bases left unmatched: 8. The CDR3 totals 17 residues. Germline V CDR1 and CDR2: MNHNY, SVGAGI (reference sequence). CDR3 sequence (DNA): TGTGCCAGCAGTTACCCCTTGAGCGGGGGGACCACAGATACGCAGTATTTT. Protein sequence: CASSYPLSGGTTDTQYF.

This clonotype was seen at least ten times. The chain uses TRBV30 and TRBJ1-5, with D unclear. Germline V gene sequence: CDR1 GTSNPN, CDR2 SVGIG (reference sequence). The CDR3 has 14 amino acids. The V end was cut by 3 bases, the J end by 1 base, with 10 bases between. In DNA, the CDR3 is TGTGCCTGGAGCCGGGCGGGGAGCAATCAGCCCCAGCATTTT. Amino acid sequence: CAWSRAGSNQPQHF.

Ten or more counts support this clonotype. This sequence joins TRBV7-2 and TRBJ2-7; perhaps TRBD2 as D (6 bases). The CDR3 contains 13 residues. Trimming took off 2 bases at V and 3 bases at J, with 8 bases between the two ends. The germline V gene encodes CDR1 SGHTA and CDR2 FQGNSA. In DNA, the CDR3 is TGTGCCAGCAGCTTACGGGGGAACTACGAGCAGTACTTC. Translating it yields CASSLRGNYEQYF.

This clonotype was found a few times. The chain uses TRBV3-1 and TRBJ2-1, with TRBD1 matching 7 bases. CDR1 is LGHDT, CDR2 YNNKEL, per germline (reference sequence). The CDR3 is 15 residues long. V was pared by 4 bases and J by 1 base, with 4 bases of the junction left unmatched. CDR3 nucleotide sequence: TGTGCCAGCAGCCGAACAGGGGTTTCCTACAATGAGCAGTTCTTC. This encodes CASSRTGVSYNEQFF.

This clonotype has a count of ten or more. V usage is TRBV27 and J usage is TRBJ2-7, with no clear D. V lost 6 bases to trimming and J lost 3 bases, with 12 bases between them. The CDR3 totals 13 residues. Per the germline V gene, CDR1 is MNHEY and CDR2 is SMNVEV (reference sequence). In DNA form, the CDR3 reads TGTGCCAGCAGGAGACCAGACCACTACGAGCAGTACTTC. Protein sequence: CASRRPDHYEQYF.

This clonotype was seen more than once but under ten times. The chain joins TRBV7-2 to TRBJ2-7, with TRBD2 identical over 8 bases. V lost 5 bases and J lost 6; bases outside the gene matches: 9. The germline V gene encodes CDR1 SGHTA and CDR2 FQGNSA. The CDR3 sequence is 14 residues long. The CDR3 region has the DNA TGTGCCAGCAGCGAAGTAGCGGGGCAGGCCGAGCAGTACTTC. This gives the protein CASSEVAGQAEQYF.

This clonotype came up many times. V is TRBV7-8 and J is TRBJ1-5; tentatively, D is TRBD1 (6 bases). Germline V lookup: CDR1 SGHVS, CDR2 FQNEAQ. V gave up 2 bases and J gave up 3 bases, with 14 bases separating them. This CDR3 spans 16 amino acids. The CDR3 coding sequence is TGTGCCAGCAGCTTATTTCGAGGGGGATTCAATCAGCCCCAGCATTTT. Amino acids: CASSLFRGGFNQPQHF.

There are many counts of this clonotype. The CDR3 loop is CASSPVHTDTQYF. As DNA, the CDR3 is TGTGCCAGCAGCCCGGTGCACACAGATACGCAGTATTTT. This chain uses TRBV12-3 or TRBV12-4 with TRBJ2-3; D ambiguous. The CDR3 is 13 residues long. V lost 6 bases, J lost 2 bases, and 9 bases lay in between.

This clonotype was picked up many times. The chain is built from TRBV7-9 and TRBJ1-1; D is uncertain. This CDR3 has 12 amino acids. V was shortened by 6 bases and J by 5 bases, with 10 bases between the two germline ends. Germline CDR1 reads SEHNR; CDR2 reads FQNEAQ (reference sequence). The CDR3 region has the DNA TGTGCCAGCAGGCAAGGGAAAACTGAAGCTTTCTTT. Translated: CASRQGKTEAFF.